The 10 T cell receptor beta chains reported below all come from one sample, sequenced in a study of cytomegalovirus exposure and HLA in healthy donors. In the PCR, 60 Vbeta and 13 Jbeta primers were used. TCRdb keeps only in-frame clones here, not all; method: immunoSEQ multiplex PCR. The sample yields 58,000 or so clones, roughly 70% seen once. Material for sequencing was PBMCs. These receptors all stem from a man over 45 in good health and CMV-seropositive.

The V and J genes are TRBV7-9 and TRBJ2-3; D may be TRBD2 (6 bases). CDR1 SEHNR and CDR2 FQNEAQ come from the germline V gene (reference sequence). The CDR3 totals 15 residues. Trimming pared 5 bases from V and 0 bases from J, leaving 12 bases between. The CDR3 sequence is CASSPGDFSTDTQYF. The CDR3 nucleotides are TGTGCCAGCAGCCCCGGGGACTTTAGCACAGATACGCAGTATTTT.

The chain uses TRBV28 and TRBJ2-3, with D perhaps matching TRBD2 (5 bases). The CDR3 runs 13 residues. Germline assignment: CDR1 MDHEN and CDR2 SYDVKM. V lost 6 bases and J lost 8, with 15 bases in between. CDR3 sequence reads: CASSPTRVGTQYF. The CDR3 nucleotides are TGTGCCAGCAGCCCCACTAGAGTTGGTACGCAGTATTTT. The complete variable domain, with remaining parts taken from reference TRBV28 and TRBJ2-3, reads DVKVTQSSRYLVKRTGEKVFLECVQDMDHENMFWYRQDPGLGLRLIYFSYDVKMKEKGDIPEGYSVSREKKERFSLILESASTNQTSMYLCASSPTRVGTQYFGPGTRLTVL.

The rearrangement uses TRBV29-1 and TRBJ2-5; the match to TRBD2 covers 7 bases. The CDR3 has 13 amino acids. Germline values: CDR1 SQVTM, CDR2 ANQGSEA. The J segment lost 3 bases and the V segment lost 8 bases, leaving 9 bases of the junction unmatched. The CDR3 bases are TGCAGCTTTTCTTTGGGAGGGGAAGAGACCCAGTACTTC. Protein product: CSFSLGGEETQYF.

CDR3 DNA: TGTGCCAGTAGTTCCGGGTTGGGACAGCACAATGAGCAGTTCTTC. It translates to CASSSGLGQHNEQFF. This chain uses TRBV19 with TRBJ2-1, with 7 bases lining up with TRBD1. The germline CDR1 and CDR2 sequences are LNHDA and SQIVND (reference sequence). This CDR3 has 15 residues. V trimming: 5 bases; J trimming: 5 bases; junction bases outside the gene matches: 9.

The chain combines TRBV15 with TRBJ1-4; 7 bases match TRBD1. Germline V gene lookup returns CDR1 LNHNV and CDR2 YYDKDF (reference sequence). Losses at the gene ends were 4 bases for V and 0 bases for J; bases not matched to a gene: 8. The CDR3 is made up of 17 amino acids. CDR3 sequence (DNA): TGTGCCACCAGCATCGGGACAGCGCGCGCAACTAATGAAAAACTGTTTTTT. Its protein product is CATSIGTARATNEKLFF.

The chain recombines TRBV29-1 with TRBJ2-3; 10 bases fit TRBD2. V lost 2 bases and J lost 3; bases outside the gene matches: 5. CDR3 size: 15 residues. The germline CDR1 and CDR2 sequences are SQVTM and ANQGSEA. The CDR3, as DNA: TGCAGCGTTGAACCCCTAGCGGGGGTTACAGATACGCAGTATTTT. Its protein product is CSVEPLAGVTDTQYF.

This clone was picked up one time. The conserved phenylalanine or tryptophan is not found at the CDR3 terminus, so this likely reflects a read error. The J gene is TRBJ1-6, the V gene TRBV30; no reliable D call. This CDR3 region has 14 residues. Per the germline V gene, CDR1 is GTSNPN and CDR2 is SVGIG (reference sequence). The CDR3 protein is CAMEPGPPGTPLHV. CDR3 coding DNA: TGTGCTATGGAGCCGGGCCCACCGGGAACACCCCTCCACGTT.

This rearrangement joins TRBV28 to TRBJ1-4; D remains unclear. The V and J ends lost 7 bases and 8 bases respectively, with 17 bases between them. The CDR3 consists of 14 residues. CDR1 and CDR2 from the germline V gene are MDHEN and SYDVKM. In nucleotides, the CDR3 is TGTGCCAGCATCCCCACAGCAGACGAGGAAAAACTGTTTTTT. It translates to CASIPTADEEKLFF.

V is TRBV27 and J is TRBJ1-2; 8 nucleotides line up with TRBD1. J gave up 2 bases and V 0 bases, and 11 bases lay outside the gene matches. The CDR3 contains 18 residues. From germline, CDR1 is MNHEY and CDR2 SMNVEV (reference sequence). For the CDR3, the DNA is TGTGCCAGCAGTTTATCCCTCACTGACAGGGGCCGGAACTATGGCTACACCTTC. It specifies CASSLSLTDRGRNYGYTF.

V gene TRBV9 combines with J gene TRBJ1-2; 7 bases fit TRBD1. The germline V gene encodes CDR1 SGDLS and CDR2 YYNGEE. The CDR3 has 14 residues. V was clipped by 0 bases and J by 1 base; unmatched bases: 0. This CDR3 is CASSVGDSNYGYTF. CDR3 nucleotides: TGTGCCAGCAGCGTAGGGGACAGTAACTATGGCTACACCTTC.